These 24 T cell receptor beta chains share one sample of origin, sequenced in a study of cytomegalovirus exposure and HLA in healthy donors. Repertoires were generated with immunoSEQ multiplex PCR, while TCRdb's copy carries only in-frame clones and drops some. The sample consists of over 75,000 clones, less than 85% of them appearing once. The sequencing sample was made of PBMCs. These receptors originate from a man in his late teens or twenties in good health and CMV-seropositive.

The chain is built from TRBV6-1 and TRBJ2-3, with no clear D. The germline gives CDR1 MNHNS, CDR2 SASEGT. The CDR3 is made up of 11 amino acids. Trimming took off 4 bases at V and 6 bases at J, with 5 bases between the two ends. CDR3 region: CASSVGDTQYF. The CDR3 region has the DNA TGTGCCAGCAGTGTCGGGGATACGCAGTATTTT.

CDR3 loop: CASSLAGPLPYNEQFF. CDR3 in DNA: TGTGCCAGCAGCTTAGCGGGCCCGCTCCCTTACAATGAGCAGTTCTTC. The chain employs TRBV7-2 and TRBJ2-1; D ambiguous. V gave up 0 bases and J gave up 4 bases, with 13 bases separating them. Germline assignment: CDR1 SGHTA and CDR2 FQGNSA. The CDR3 is made up of 16 amino acids.

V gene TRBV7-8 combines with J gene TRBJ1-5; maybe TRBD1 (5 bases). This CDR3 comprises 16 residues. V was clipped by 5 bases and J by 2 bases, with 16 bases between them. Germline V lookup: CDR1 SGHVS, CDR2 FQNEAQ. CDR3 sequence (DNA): TGTGCCAGCAGCCCCCTCCCGGGAGGGGGCAATCAGCCCCAGCATTTT. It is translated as CASSPLPGGGNQPQHF.

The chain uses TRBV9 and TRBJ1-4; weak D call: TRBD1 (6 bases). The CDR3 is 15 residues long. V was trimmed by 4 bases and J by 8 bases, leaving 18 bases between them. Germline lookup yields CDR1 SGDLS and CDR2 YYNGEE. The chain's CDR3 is CASSPQDSYGEKLFF. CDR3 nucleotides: TGTGCCAGCAGCCCACAGGACAGTTACGGCGAAAAACTGTTTTTT.

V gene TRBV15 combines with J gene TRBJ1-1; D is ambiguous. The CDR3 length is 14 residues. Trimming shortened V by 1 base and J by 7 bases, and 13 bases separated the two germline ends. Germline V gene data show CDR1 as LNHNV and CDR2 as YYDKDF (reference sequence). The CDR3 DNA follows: TGTGCCACCAGCAGAGGTCTAGGACGGGGTGAAGCTTTCTTT. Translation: CATSRGLGRGEAFF.

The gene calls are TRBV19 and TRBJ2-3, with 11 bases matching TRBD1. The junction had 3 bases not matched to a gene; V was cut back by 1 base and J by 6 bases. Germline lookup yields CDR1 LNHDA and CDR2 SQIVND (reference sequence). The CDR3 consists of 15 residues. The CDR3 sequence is CASSIGTGGGDTQYF. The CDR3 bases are TGTGCCAGTAGTATAGGGACAGGGGGCGGGGATACGCAGTATTTT.

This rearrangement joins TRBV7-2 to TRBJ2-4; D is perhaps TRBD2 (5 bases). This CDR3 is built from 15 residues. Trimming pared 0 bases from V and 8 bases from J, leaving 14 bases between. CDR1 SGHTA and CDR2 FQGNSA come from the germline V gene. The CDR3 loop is CASSLADGEYHIQYF. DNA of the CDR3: TGTGCCAGCAGCTTAGCTGATGGGGAGTATCACATTCAGTACTTC.

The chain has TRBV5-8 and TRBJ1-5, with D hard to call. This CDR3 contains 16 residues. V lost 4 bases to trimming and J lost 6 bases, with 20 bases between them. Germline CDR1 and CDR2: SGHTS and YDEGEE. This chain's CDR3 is CASSEWAGKRSQPQHF. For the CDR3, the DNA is TGTGCCAGCAGCGAATGGGCAGGAAAACGCAGTCAGCCCCAGCATTTT.

Here the CDR3 DNA reads TGTGCCAGCAGCACCGGACTAGCCGGAGAGCAGTTCTTC. This sequence encodes CASSTGLAGEQFF. The rearrangement joins TRBV7-6 to TRBJ2-1; 8 nucleotides match TRBD2. The CDR3 length is 13 residues. The V gene's germline CDR1 is SGHVS and CDR2 FNYEAQ. V shed 5 bases, J shed 10 bases, and the junction held 7 bases outside the gene matches.

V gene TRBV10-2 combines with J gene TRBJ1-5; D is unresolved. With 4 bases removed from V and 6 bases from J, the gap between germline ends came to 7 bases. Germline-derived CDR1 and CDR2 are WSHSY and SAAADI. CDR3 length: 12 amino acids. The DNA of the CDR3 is TGCGCCAGCAGTGTTAACATTCAGCCCCAGCATTTT. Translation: CASSVNIQPQHF.

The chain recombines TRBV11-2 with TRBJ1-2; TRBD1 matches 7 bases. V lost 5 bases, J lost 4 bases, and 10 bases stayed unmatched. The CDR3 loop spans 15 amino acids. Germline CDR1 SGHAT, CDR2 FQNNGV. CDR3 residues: CASSPNRGKSYGYTF. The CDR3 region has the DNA TGTGCCAGCAGCCCCAACAGGGGAAAGAGCTATGGCTACACCTTC.

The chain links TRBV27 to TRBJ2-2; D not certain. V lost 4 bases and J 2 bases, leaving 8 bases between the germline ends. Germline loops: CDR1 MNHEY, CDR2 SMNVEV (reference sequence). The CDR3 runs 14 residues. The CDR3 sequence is CASSWQANTGELFF. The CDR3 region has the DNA TGTGCCAGCAGTTGGCAGGCTAACACCGGGGAGCTGTTTTTT.

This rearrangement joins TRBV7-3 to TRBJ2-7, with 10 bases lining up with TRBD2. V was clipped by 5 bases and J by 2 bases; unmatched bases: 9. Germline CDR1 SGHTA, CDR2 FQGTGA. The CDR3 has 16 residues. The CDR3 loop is CASSVASGRSPYEQYV. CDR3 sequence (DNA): TGTGCCAGCAGCGTCGCTAGCGGGAGAAGCCCCTACGAGCAGTACGTC.

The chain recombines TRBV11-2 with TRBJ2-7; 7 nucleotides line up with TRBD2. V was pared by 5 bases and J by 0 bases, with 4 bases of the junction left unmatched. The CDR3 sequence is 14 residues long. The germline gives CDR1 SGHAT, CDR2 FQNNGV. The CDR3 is CASSRTRSSYEQYF. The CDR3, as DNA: TGTGCCAGCAGCAGGACTAGGAGCTCCTACGAGCAGTACTTC. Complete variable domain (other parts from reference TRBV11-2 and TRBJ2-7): EAGVAQSPRYKIIEKRQSVAFWCNPISGHATLYWYQQILGQGPKLLIQFQNNGVVDDSQLPKDRFSAERLKGVDSTLKIQPAKLEDSAVYLCASSRTRSSYEQYFGPGTRLTVT.

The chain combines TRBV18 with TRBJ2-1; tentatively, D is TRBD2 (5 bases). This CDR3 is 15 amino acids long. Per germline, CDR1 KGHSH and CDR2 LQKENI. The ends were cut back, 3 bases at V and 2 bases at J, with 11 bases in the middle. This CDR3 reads CASSPGILTYNEQFF. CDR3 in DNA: TGTGCCAGCTCACCCGGGATCCTAACCTACAATGAGCAGTTCTTC.

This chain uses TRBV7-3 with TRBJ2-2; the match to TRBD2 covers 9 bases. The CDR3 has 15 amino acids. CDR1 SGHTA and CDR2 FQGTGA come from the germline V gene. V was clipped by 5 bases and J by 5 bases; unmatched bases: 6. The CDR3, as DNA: TGTGCCAGCAGCATAATAGCGGGAGCGACCGGGGAGCTGTTTTTT. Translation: CASSIIAGATGELFF. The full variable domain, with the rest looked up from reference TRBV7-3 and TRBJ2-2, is GAGVSQTPSNKVTEKGKYVELRCDPISGHTALYWYRQSLGQGPEFLIYFQGTGAADDSGLPNDRFFAVRPEGSVSTLKIQRTERGDSAVYLCASSIIAGATGELFFGEGSRLTVL.

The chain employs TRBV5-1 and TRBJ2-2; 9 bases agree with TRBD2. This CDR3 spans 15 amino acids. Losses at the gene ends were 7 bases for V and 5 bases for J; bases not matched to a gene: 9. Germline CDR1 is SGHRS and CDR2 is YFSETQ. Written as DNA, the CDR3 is TGCGCCAGCCAAGGAGTAGCGGGAGTAACCGGGGAGCTGTTTTTT. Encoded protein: CASQGVAGVTGELFF.

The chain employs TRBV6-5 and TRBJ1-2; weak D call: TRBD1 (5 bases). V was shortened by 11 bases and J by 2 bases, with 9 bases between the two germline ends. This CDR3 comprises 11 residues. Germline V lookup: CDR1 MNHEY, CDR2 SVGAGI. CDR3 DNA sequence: TGTGCCGTTAAGGGGAACTATGGCTACACCTTC. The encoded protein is CAVKGNYGYTF.

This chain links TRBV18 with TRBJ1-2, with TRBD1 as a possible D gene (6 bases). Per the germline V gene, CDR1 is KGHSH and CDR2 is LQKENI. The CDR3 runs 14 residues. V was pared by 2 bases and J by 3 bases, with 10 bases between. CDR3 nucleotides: TGTGCCAGCTCACCAGGGGGCAGGGACTATGGCTACACCTTC. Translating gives CASSPGGRDYGYTF.

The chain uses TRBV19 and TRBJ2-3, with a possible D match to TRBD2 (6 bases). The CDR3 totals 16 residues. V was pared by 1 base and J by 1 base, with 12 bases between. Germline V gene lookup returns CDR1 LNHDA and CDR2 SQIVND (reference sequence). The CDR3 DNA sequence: TGTGCCAGTAGTATAGTGGGGAGGAGGGGCACAGATACGCAGTATTTT. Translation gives CASSIVGRRGTDTQYF.

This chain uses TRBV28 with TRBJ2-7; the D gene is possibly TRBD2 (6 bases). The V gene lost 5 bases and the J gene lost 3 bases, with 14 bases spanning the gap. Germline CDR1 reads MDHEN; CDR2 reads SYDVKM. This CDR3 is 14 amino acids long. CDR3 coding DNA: TGTGCCAGCAGTCGGAGGGGCAGGGTCTACGAGCAGTACGTC. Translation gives CASSRRGRVYEQYV.

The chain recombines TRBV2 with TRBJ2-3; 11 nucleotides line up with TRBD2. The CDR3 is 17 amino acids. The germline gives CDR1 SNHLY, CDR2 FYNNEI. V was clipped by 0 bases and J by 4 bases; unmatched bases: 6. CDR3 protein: CASSEAHLAGGSDTQYF. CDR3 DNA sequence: TGTGCCAGCAGTGAAGCGCACCTAGCGGGAGGATCAGATACGCAGTATTTT. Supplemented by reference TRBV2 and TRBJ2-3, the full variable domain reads EPEVTQTPSHQVTQMGQEVILRCVPISNHLYFYWYRQILGQKVEFLVSFYNNEISEKSEIFDDQFSVERPDGSNFTLKIRSTKLEDSAMYFCASSEAHLAGGSDTQYFGPGTRLTVL.

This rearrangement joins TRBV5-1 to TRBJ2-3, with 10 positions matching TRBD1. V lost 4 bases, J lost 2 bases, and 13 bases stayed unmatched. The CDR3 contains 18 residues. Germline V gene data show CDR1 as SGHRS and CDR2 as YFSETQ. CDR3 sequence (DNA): TGCGCCAGCAGCCCAGGTCCCGGGACAGGGGCGAACACAGATACGCAGTATTTT. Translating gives CASSPGPGTGANTDTQYF.

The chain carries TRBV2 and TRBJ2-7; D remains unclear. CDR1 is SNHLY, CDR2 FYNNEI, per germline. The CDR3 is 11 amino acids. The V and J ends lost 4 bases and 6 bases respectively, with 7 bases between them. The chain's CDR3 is CASSVESEQYF. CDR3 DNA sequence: TGTGCCAGCAGTGTGGAGTCCGAGCAGTACTTC.